This T cell receptor (beta chain) was recovered during a study of shared clonotypes between healthy human individuals. Study-wide results and caveats: The genetic and exposure-history diversity represented was limited by few donors.

This clone was observed many times. Its target is not known. Authors' processing steps: ImmunoSEQ output held junction-only sequences without quality scores, so filtering differed. The repertoire was sequenced with immunoSEQ multiplex PCR; TCRdb's copy has only in-frame clones and lacks some. For V, J and clone size, that table is used; D and trimming come from the DNA. The sample carries 980,000 or so clones, about 80% recorded once. The TCR comes from a man between 18 and 35 years old in good health. Sequences were obtained from memory CD4+ T cells sorted from blood. Described subset: CD45RA-negative fraction.

The CDR3 here is CASSKGGTSDLGEQYF. Here the CDR3 DNA reads TGCGCCAGCAGCAAAGGAGGGACTAGCGACTTGGGCGAGCAGTACTTC. This chain connects TRBV5-1 to TRBJ2-7; 10 bases agree with TRBD2. The CDR3 covers 16 residues. V trimming: 4 bases; J trimming: 6 bases; junction bases outside the gene matches: 13. Germline lookup yields CDR1 SGHRS and CDR2 YFSETQ.